This TCR beta chain was sequenced during a study of cytomegalovirus exposure and HLA in healthy donors. Trimming took 2 bases from V and 4 from J, leaving 11 bases between them. The CDR3 runs 15 residues. Germline-derived CDR1 and CDR2 are SGHAT and FQNNGV. Only a few counts were recorded for this clone. No antigen is known for it. The PCR ran on 60 Vbeta and 13 Jbeta primers. Here immunoSEQ multiplex PCR was the method, and the copy in TCRdb shows in-frame clones only, minus some. The sample lists more than 110,000 clones, roughly 10% occurring once. Study findings and constraints: A later analysis appeared to link common viral pathogens to several of the most significant clusters. Presence/absence comparisons presumed near-even sequencing depth among donors.

Material: PBMCs. This rearrangement joins TRBV11-2 to TRBJ2-2; the D gene is possibly TRBD2 (6 bases). The receptor was derived from a man in his forties or fifties in good health and CMV-seronegative. The chain's CDR3 is CASSLSGLTTGELFF. The CDR3 nucleotides are TGTGCCAGCAGCTTATCTGGACTAACCACCGGGGAGCTGTTTTTT.